This paragraph reports one TCR beta chain. Its target is unknown. This specimen comes from a study of cytomegalovirus exposure and HLA in healthy donors. Study-level results: Links to common viral pathogens appeared, in a later analysis, for several of the most significant clusters. What was likely a sequencing artifact was a cluster of highly shared sequence variants. Looking again later, the authors saw that most CMV-associated TCR beta chains seemed HLA-restricted.

60 Vbeta and 13 Jbeta primers were used in PCR. Clones were read by immunoSEQ multiplex PCR, and TCRdb kept only the in-frame ones, dropping some. The table lists around 50,000 clones. V lost 8 bases, J lost 1 base, and 11 bases lay in between. The germline CDR1 and CDR2 sequences are SGHVS and FQNEAQ. The CDR3 has 13 amino acids. This clonotype was obtained from a male donor in good health and CMV-seropositive. This chain connects TRBV7-8 to TRBJ1-1; D is undetermined. The sequencing input was PBMCs. The CDR3: CASFEQPNTEAFF. CDR3 nucleotides: TGTGCCAGCTTCGAACAGCCGAACACTGAAGCTTTCTTT. Full variable domain (missing parts from reference TRBV7-8 and TRBJ1-1): GAGVSQSPRYKVAKRGQDVALRCDPISGHVSLFWYQQALGQGPEFLTYFQNEAQLDKSGLPSDRFFAERPEGSVSTLKIQRTQQEDSAVYLCASFEQPNTEAFFGQGTRLTVV.